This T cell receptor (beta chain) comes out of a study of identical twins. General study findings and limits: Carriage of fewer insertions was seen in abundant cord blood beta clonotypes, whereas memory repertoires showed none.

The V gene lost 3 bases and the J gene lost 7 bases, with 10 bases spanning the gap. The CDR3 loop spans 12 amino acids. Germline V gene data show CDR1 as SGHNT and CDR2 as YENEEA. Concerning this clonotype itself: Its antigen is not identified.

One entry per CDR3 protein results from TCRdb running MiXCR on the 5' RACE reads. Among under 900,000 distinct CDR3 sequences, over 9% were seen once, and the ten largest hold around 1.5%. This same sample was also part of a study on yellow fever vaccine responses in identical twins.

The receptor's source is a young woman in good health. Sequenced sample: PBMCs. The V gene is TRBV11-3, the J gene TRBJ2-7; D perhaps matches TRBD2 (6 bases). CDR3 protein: CASSFVAEEQYF. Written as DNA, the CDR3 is TGTGCCAGCAGCTTTGTAGCGGAAGAGCAGTACTTC.